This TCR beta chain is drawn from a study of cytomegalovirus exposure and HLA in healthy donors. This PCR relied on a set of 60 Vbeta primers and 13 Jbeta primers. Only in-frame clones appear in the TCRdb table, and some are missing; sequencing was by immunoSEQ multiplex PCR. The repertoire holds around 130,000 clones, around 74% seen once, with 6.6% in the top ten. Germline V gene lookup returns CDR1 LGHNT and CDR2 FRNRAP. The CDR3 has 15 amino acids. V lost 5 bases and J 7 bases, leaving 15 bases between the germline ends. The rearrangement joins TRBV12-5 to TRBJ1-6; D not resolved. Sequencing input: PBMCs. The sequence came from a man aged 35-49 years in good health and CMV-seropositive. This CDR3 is CASGLETVFNSPLHF. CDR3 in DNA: TGTGCTAGTGGTCTGGAAACAGTCTTCAATTCACCCCTCCACTTT.